One sample yielded the 11 T cell receptor beta chains listed below, sequenced in a study of cytomegalovirus exposure and HLA in healthy donors. Vbeta (60) and Jbeta (13) primers were used in the PCR. Sequencing used immunoSEQ multiplex PCR; TCRdb keeps in-frame clones, though not all of them. Among approximately 200,000 clones listed, 78% were seen once. The source material was PBMCs. The receptors shown here come from a woman aged 30 to 39 in good health and CMV-seropositive.

The genes are TRBV5-1 and TRBJ2-1; 10 nucleotides match TRBD2. The CDR3 is 17 amino acids. Germline CDR1 SGHRS, CDR2 YFSETQ. V dropped 3 bases and J dropped 5; count of bases not matched to a gene: 11. Here the CDR3 reads CASSSYFPSGGNNEQFF. CDR3 in DNA: TGCGCCAGCAGCTCCTACTTCCCTAGCGGGGGAAACAATGAGCAGTTCTTC.

This sequence joins TRBV7-8 and TRBJ2-5, with D maybe TRBD1 (5 bases). CDR3 size: 15 residues. V dropped 4 bases and J dropped 0 bases, with 12 bases sitting between them. CDR1 is SGHVS and CDR2 is FQNEAQ in the germline V gene. The CDR3 nucleotides read TGTGCCAGCAGCTCCCACCAGACAGACCAAGAGACCCAGTACTTC. This sequence encodes CASSSHQTDQETQYF.

J is TRBJ2-3 and V is TRBV7-9; TRBD2 agrees at 13 bases. Germline CDR1 SEHNR, CDR2 FQNEAQ (reference sequence). The length of the CDR3 is 17 residues. J lost 6 bases, V lost 5 bases, and 11 bases had no gene match. The CDR3 region has the DNA TGTGCCAGCAGCGTCGGTACTAGCGGGGGGGTAACGGATACGCAGTATTTT. Its protein product is CASSVGTSGGVTDTQYF.

The chain combines TRBV10-2 with TRBJ1-5; D is unclear. V was shortened by 0 bases and J by 15 bases, with 15 bases between the two germline ends. Germline loops: CDR1 WSHSY, CDR2 SAAADI. The CDR3 has 13 amino acids. CDR3 in DNA: TGCGCCAGCAGTGAGTCAGTGGCAGGAGGTGGGCATTTT. It encodes CASSESVAGGGHF.

The rearrangement links TRBV5-1 to TRBJ2-3; D is perhaps TRBD1 (6 bases). The length of the CDR3 is 11 residues. CDR1 and CDR2 (germline): SGHRS, YFSETQ. The V end lost 8 bases, the J end lost 4 bases, and 8 bases lay between the germline ends. The CDR3 DNA reads TGCGCCAGTAGGACAGCAGATACGCAGTATTTT. Translated: CASRTADTQYF.

V usage is TRBV14 and J usage is TRBJ1-1; 7 positions agree with TRBD1. With V trimmed by 4 bases and J by 7 bases, 6 bases remained unmatched. The V gene's germline CDR1 is SGHDN and CDR2 FVKESK. The CDR3 is made up of 13 amino acids. The CDR3 coding sequence is TGTGCCAGCAGCCTTAGGGGGCTTCGTGAAGCTTTCTTT. This encodes CASSLRGLREAFF.

About this clone itself: The sample has other DNA sequences that encode this CDR3 too. The chain has TRBV4-1 and TRBJ1-6; unclear D gene. The CDR3 is made up of 18 amino acids. The germline gives CDR1 MGHRA, CDR2 YSYEKL. V was clipped by 0 bases and J by 0 bases, with 12 bases between them. CDR3 sequence reads: CASSQDPGRSSYNSPLHF. The CDR3 DNA reads as TGCGCCAGCAGCCAAGATCCGGGGAGGAGCTCCTATAATTCACCCCTCCACTTT.

The rearrangement joins TRBV7-2 to TRBJ1-5, with TRBD1 matching 7 bases. The length of the CDR3 is 15 residues. The germline gives CDR1 SGHTA, CDR2 FQGNSA. V lost 3 bases to trimming and J lost 7 bases; unmatched junction nucleotides: 9. CDR3 residues: CASSLLTGTGQPQHF. The DNA for the CDR3 is TGTGCCAGCAGCTTGTTGACAGGGACGGGGCAGCCCCAGCATTTT.

The chain joins TRBV2 to TRBJ2-7; TRBD1 matches at 9 bases. CDR3 length: 16 amino acids. V trimming: 5 bases; J trimming: 2 bases; junction bases outside the gene matches: 10. Germline V gene sequence: CDR1 SNHLY, CDR2 FYNNEI. CDR3 protein: CASSWDRDGSPYEQYF. In DNA, the CDR3 is TGTGCCAGCAGTTGGGACAGGGACGGGTCCCCCTACGAGCAGTACTTC.

The chain recombines TRBV7-9 with TRBJ2-7; 11 bases align to TRBD1. V lost 3 bases and J lost 3; bases outside the gene matches: 4. CDR3 length: 15 residues. Per the germline V gene, CDR1 is SEHNR and CDR2 is FQNEAQ (reference sequence). The CDR3 DNA is TGTGCCAGCAGCTTTCCGGGACAGGGGGTCTACGAGCAGTACTTC. It specifies CASSFPGQGVYEQYF.

This clone showed up just once. This rearrangement joins TRBV28 to TRBJ1-1; D call uncertain. V lost 7 bases, J lost 11 bases, and 20 bases lay in between. From germline, CDR1 is MDHEN and CDR2 SYDVKM. The length of the CDR3 is 13 residues. The CDR3 reads CASNFDRRSWAFF. For the CDR3, the DNA is TGTGCCAGCAACTTCGACCGACGGAGTTGGGCTTTCTTT.